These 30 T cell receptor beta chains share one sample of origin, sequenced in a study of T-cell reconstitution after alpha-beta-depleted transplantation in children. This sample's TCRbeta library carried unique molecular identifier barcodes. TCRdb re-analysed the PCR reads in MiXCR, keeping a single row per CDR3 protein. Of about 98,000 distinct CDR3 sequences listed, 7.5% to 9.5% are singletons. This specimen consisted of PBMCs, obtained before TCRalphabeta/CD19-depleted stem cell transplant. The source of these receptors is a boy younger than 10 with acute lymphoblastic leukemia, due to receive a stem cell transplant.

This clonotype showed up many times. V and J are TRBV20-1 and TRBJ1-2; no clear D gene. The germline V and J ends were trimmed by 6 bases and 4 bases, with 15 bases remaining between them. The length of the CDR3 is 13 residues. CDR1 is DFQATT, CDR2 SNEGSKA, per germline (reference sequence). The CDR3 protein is CSARREPGYGYTF. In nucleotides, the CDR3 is TGCAGTGCAAGGAGGGAGCCTGGCTATGGCTACACCTTC.

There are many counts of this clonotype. Written as DNA, the CDR3 is TGCGCCAGCAGTGATTCGGGACTAGCTGTAGGAGAGACCCAGTACTTC. It is translated as CASSDSGLAVGETQYF. The V and J genes are TRBV10-2 and TRBJ2-5; 9 bases fit TRBD2. The CDR3 is 16 amino acids. V shed 3 bases and J 4 bases; nucleotides not matched to a gene: 9. Germline CDR1 is WSHSY and CDR2 is SAAADI.

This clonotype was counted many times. CDR3 loop: CASSGDPGPPSSEAFF. The CDR3, as DNA: TGTGCCAGCAGCGGAGATCCCGGGCCTCCAAGCAGTGAAGCTTTCTTT. The V and J genes are TRBV9 and TRBJ1-1, with unresolved D. The V gene's germline CDR1 is SGDLS and CDR2 YYNGEE. CDR3 size: 16 residues. V was clipped by 3 bases and J by 7 bases, with 22 bases between them.

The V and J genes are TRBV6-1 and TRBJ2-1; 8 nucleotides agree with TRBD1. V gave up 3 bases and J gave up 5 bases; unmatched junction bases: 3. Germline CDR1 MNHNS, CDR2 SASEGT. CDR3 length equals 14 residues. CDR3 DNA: TGTGCCAGCAGTGACAGGGGGCCTCACAATGAGCAGTTCTTC. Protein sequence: CASSDRGPHNEQFF.

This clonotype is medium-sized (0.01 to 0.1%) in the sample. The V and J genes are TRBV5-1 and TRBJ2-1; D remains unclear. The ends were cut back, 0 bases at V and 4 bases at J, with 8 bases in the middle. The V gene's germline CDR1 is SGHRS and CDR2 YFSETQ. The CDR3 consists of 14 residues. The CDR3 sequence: CASSLEVLYNEQFF. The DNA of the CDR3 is TGCGCCAGCAGCTTGGAGGTCCTTTACAATGAGCAGTTCTTC.

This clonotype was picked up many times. The CDR3 region is CASSAPLGGGSGTEAFF. The CDR3 DNA sequence: TGTGCCAGCAGCGCCCCATTAGGGGGAGGATCTGGCACTGAAGCTTTCTTT. This chain links TRBV9 with TRBJ1-1, with a possible D match to TRBD1 (6 bases). The germline V gene encodes CDR1 SGDLS and CDR2 YYNGEE. V gave up 3 bases and J gave up 4 bases, with 22 bases separating them. This CDR3 is built from 17 residues.

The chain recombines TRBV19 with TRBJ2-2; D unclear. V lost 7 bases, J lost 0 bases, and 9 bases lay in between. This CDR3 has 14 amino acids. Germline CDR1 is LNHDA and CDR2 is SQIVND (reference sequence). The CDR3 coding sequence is TGTGCCAGTAAGCTGATGGCGAACACCGGGGAGCTGTTTTTT. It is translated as CASKLMANTGELFF.

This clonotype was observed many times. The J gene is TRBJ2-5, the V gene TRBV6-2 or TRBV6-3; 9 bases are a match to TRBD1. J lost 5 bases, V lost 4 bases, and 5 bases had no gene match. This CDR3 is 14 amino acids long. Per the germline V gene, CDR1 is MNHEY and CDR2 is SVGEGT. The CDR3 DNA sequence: TGTGCCAGCAGTTCGACAGGGGGAATGGAGACCCAGTACTTC. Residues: CASSSTGGMETQYF.

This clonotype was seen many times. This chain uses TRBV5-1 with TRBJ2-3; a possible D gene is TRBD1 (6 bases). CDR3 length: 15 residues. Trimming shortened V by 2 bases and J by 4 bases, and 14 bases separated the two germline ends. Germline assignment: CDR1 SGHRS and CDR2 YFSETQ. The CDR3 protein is CASSLQGPGADTQYF. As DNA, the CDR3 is TGCGCCAGCAGCTTACAGGGTCCCGGGGCAGATACGCAGTATTTT.

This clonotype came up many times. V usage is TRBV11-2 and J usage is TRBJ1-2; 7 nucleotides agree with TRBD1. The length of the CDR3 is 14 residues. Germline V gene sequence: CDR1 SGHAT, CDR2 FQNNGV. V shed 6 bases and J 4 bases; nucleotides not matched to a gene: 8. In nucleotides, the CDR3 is TGTGCCAGCAGGAACAGGGGATTAGGCTATGGCTACACCTTC. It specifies CASRNRGLGYGYTF.

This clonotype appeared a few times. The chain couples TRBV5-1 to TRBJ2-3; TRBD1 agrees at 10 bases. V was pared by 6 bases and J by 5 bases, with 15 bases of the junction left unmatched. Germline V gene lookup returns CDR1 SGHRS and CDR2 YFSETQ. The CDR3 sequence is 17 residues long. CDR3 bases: TGCGCCAGCATGGGTTTGACAGGGGGCGGTGCTGGAGATACGCAGTATTTT. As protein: CASMGLTGGGAGDTQYF. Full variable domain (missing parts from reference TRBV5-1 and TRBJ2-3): KAGVTQTPRYLIKTRGQQVTLSCSPISGHRSVSWYQQTPGQGLQFLFEYFSETQRNKGNFPGRFSGRQFSNSRSEMNVSTLELGDSALYLCASMGLTGGGAGDTQYFGPGTRLTVL.

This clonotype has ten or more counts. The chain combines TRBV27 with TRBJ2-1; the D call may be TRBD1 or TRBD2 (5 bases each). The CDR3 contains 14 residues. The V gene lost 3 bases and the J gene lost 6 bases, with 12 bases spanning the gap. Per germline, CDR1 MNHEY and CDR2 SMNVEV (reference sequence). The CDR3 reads CASSFGDGGNEQFF. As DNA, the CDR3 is TGTGCCAGCAGTTTTGGGGATGGGGGCAATGAGCAGTTCTTC.

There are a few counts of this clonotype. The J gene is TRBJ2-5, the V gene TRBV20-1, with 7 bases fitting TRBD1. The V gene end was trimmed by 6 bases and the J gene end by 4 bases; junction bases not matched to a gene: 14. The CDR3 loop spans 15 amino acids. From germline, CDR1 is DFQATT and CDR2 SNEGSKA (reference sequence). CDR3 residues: CSAFPGGRGPETQYF. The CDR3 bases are TGCAGTGCCTTCCCGGGTGGTAGGGGGCCAGAGACCCAGTACTTC.

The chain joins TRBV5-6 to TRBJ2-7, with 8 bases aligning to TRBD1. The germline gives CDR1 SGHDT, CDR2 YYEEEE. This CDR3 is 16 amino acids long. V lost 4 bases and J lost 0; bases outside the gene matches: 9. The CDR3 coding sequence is TGTGCCAGCAGCCCGACCCGGACAGGGTTCTCCTACGAGCAGTACTTC. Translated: CASSPTRTGFSYEQYF.

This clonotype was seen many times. The CDR3 sequence: CASSLVVGETQYF. DNA of the CDR3: TGTGCCAGCAGTTTAGTGGTGGGGGAGACCCAGTACTTC. The V call is TRBV27, the J call TRBJ2-5; D is uncertain. V was pared by 2 bases and J by 5 bases, with 9 bases between. Germline-derived CDR1 and CDR2 are MNHEY and SMNVEV (reference sequence). The CDR3 length is 13 residues.

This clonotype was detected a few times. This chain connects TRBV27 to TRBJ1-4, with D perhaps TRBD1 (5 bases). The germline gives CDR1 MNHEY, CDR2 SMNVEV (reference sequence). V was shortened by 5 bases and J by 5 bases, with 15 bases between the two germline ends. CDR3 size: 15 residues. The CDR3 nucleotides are TGTGCCAGCAGTCCAAAGGGGAGAGGGAATGAAAAACTGTTTTTT. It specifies CASSPKGRGNEKLFF.

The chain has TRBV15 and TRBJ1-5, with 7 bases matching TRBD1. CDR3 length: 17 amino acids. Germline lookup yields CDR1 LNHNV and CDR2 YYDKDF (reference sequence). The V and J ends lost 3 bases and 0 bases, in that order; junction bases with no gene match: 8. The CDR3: CATSSAATGDSNQPQHF. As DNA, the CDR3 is TGTGCCACCAGCAGCGCGGCCACAGGGGATAGCAATCAGCCCCAGCATTTT.

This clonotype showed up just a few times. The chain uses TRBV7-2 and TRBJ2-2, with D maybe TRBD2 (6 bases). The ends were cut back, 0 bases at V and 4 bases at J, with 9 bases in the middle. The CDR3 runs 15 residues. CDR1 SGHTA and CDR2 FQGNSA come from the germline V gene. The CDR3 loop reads CASSLARGGTGELFF. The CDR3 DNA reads TGTGCCAGCAGCTTAGCCCGGGGAGGCACCGGGGAGCTGTTTTTT. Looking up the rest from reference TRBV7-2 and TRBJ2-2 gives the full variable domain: GAGVSQSPSNKVTEKGKDVELRCDPISGHTALYWYRQSLGQGLEFLIYFQGNSAPDKSGLPSDRFSAERTGGSVSTLTIQRTQQEDSAVYLCASSLARGGTGELFFGEGSRLTVL.

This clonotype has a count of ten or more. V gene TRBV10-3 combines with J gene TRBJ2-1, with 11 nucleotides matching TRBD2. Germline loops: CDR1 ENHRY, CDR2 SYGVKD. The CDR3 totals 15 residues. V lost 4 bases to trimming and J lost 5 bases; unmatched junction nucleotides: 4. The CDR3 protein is CAISGLAGGNNEQFF. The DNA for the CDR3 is TGTGCCATCAGTGGCTTAGCGGGGGGGAACAATGAGCAGTTCTTC.

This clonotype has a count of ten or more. In DNA, the CDR3 is TGCAGCGTCCACAGCGGGGGCCCCGCAAGGACGCAGTATTTT. Translating it yields CSVHSGGPARTQYF. The V and J genes are TRBV29-1 and TRBJ2-3; 8 positions match TRBD2. J was trimmed by 9 bases and V by 6 bases; bases with no gene match: 14. The CDR3 totals 14 residues. Germline V gene data show CDR1 as SQVTM and CDR2 as ANQGSEA.

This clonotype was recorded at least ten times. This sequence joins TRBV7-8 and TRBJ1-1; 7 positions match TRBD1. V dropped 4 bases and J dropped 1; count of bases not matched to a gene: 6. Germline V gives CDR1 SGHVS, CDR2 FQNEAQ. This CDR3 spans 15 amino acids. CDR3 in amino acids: CASSSRGGGNTEAFF. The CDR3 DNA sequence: TGTGCCAGCAGCTCCCGAGGGGGCGGGAACACTGAAGCTTTCTTT.

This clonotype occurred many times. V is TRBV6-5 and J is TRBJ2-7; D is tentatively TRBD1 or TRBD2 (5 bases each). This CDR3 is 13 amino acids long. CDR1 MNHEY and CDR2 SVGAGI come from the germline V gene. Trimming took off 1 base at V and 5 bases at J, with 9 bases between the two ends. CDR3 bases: TGTGCCAGCAGTTACTTAAGAGGGGACGAGCAGTACTTC. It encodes CASSYLRGDEQYF.

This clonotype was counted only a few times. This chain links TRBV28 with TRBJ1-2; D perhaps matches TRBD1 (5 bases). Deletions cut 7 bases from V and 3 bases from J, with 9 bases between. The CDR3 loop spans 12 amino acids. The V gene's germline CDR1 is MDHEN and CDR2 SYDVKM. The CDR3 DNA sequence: TGTGCCAGCAACCGGGGGGACTATGGCTACACCTTC. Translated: CASNRGDYGYTF.

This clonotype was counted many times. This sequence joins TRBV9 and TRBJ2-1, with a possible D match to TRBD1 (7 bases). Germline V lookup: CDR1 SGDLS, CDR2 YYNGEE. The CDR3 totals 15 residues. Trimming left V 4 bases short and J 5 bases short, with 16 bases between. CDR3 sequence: CASSSGGLQNNEQFF. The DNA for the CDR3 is TGTGCCAGCAGCTCAGGGGGGCTACAGAACAATGAGCAGTTCTTC.

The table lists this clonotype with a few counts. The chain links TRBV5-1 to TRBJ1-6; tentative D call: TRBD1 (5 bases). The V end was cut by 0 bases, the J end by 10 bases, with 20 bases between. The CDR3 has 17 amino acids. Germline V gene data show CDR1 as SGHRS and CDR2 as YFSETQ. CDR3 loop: CASSLGAGRRLESPLHF. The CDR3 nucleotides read TGCGCCAGCAGCTTGGGAGCGGGGCGCCGCCTGGAATCACCCCTCCACTTT.

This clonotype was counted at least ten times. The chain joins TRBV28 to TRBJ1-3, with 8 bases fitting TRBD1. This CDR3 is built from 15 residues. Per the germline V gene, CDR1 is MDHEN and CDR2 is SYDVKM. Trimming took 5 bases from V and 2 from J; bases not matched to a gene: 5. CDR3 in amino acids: CASSPQTGAGNTIYF. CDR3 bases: TGTGCCAGCAGTCCACAGACAGGGGCTGGAAACACCATATATTTT.

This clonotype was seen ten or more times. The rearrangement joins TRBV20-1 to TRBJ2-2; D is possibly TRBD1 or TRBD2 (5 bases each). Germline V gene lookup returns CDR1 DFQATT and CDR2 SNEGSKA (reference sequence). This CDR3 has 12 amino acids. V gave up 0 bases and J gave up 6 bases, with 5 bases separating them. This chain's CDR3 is CSAREGAGELFF. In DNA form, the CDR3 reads TGCAGTGCTAGAGAGGGGGCCGGGGAGCTGTTTTTT.

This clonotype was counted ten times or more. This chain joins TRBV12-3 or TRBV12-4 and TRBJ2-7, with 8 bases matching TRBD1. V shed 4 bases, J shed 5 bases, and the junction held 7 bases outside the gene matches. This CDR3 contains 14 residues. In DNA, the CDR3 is TGTGCCAGCAGTTCCTTGGACAGGGAGCACGAGCAGTACTTC. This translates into CASSSLDREHEQYF.

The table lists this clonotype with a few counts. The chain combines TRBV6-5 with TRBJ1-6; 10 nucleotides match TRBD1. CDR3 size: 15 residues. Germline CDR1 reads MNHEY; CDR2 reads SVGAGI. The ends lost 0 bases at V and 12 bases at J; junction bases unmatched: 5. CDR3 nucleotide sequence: TGTGCCAGCAGTTACTCCGGGACAGGGGACGAACCCCTCCACTTT. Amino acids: CASSYSGTGDEPLHF.

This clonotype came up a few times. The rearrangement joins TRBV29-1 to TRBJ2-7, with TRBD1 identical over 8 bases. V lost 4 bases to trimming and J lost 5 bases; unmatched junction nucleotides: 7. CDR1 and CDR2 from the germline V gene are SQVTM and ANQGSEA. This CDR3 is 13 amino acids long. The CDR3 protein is CSVVLTGAHEQYF. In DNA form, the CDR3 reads TGCAGCGTTGTACTGACAGGGGCTCACGAGCAGTACTTC.